One sample yielded the 3 T cell receptor beta chains listed below, sequenced in a study of cytomegalovirus exposure and HLA in healthy donors. The PCR had 60 Vbeta and 13 Jbeta primers. Here immunoSEQ multiplex PCR was the method, and the copy in TCRdb shows in-frame clones only, minus some. Listed are 150,000 to 200,000 clones; about 6.8% falls within the top ten. The source material was PBMCs. These receptors came from a man aged 25-45 years in good health and CMV-seronegative.

The V gene is TRBV12-1, the J gene TRBJ2-7; the table's D call, TRBD2, has no DNA check behind it. TRBV12-1 is marked as a pseudogene. CDR3 length equals 15 residues. In DNA, the CDR3 is TGTGCCAGCAGCTCAGCTCGGACTAGTCCCTACGAGCAGTACTTC. Protein: CASSSARTSPYEQYF.

DNA of the CDR3: TGTGCCAGCAGCAAAAGGACAGCCTTATCCTACGAGCAGTACTTC. Protein sequence: CASSKRTALSYEQYF. V gene TRBV7-9 combines with J gene TRBJ2-7, with D tentatively TRBD1 (6 bases). V dropped 5 bases and J dropped 1 base, with 15 bases sitting between them. CDR1 and CDR2 (germline): SEHNR, FQNEAQ (reference sequence). There are 15 residues in the CDR3.

The chain links TRBV5-1 to TRBJ1-2, with D possibly TRBD1 on 6 matching bases. V was clipped by 4 bases and J by 0 bases, with 10 bases between them. CDR1 SGHRS and CDR2 YFSETQ come from the germline V gene. The CDR3 length is 14 residues. The CDR3 loop reads CASSRDTTNYGYTF. CDR3 nucleotide sequence: TGCGCCAGCAGCCGGGACACTACTAACTATGGCTACACCTTC.